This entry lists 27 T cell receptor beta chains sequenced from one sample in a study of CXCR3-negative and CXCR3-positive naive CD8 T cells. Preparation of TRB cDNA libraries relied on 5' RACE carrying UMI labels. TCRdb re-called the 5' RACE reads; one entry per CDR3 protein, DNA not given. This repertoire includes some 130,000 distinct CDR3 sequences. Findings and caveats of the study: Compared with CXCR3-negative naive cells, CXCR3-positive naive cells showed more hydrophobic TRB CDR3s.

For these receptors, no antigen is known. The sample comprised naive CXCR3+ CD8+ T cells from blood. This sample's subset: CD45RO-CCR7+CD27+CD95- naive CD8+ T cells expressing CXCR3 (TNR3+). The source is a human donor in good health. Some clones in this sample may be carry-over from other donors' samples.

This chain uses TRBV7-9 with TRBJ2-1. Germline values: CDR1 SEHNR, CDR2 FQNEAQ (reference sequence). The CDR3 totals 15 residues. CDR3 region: CAGSLGEDWYNEQFF. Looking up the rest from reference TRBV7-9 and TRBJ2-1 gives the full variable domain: DTGVSQNPRHKITKRGQNVTFRCDPISEHNRLYWYRQTLGQGPEFLTYFQNEAQLEKSRLLSDRFSAERPKGSFSTLEIQRTEQGDSAMYLCAGSLGEDWYNEQFFGPGTRLTVL.

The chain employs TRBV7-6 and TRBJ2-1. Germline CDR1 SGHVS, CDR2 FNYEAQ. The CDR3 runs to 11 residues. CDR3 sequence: CASSSNGVQFF.

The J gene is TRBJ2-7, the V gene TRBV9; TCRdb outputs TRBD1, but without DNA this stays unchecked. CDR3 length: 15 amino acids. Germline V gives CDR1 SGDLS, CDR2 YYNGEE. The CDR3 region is CASSVGDRGSYEQYF.

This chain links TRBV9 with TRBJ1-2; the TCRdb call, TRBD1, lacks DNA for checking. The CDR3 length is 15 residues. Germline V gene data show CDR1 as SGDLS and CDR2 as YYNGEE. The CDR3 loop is CASSAGGTSNYGYTF. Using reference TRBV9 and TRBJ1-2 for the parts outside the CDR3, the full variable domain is DSGVTQTPKHLITATGQRVTLRCSPRSGDLSVYWYQQSLDQGLQFLIQYYNGEERAKGNILERFSAQQFPDLHSELNLSSLELGDSALYFCASSAGGTSNYGYTFGSGTRLTVV.

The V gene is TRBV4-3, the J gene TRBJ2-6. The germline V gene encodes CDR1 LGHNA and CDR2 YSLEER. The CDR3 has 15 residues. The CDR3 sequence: CASSQGLFGANVLTF.

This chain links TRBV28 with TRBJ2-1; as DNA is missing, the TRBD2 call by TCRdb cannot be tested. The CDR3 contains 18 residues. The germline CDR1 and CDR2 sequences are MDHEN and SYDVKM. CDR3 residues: CASSFPSRGGISYNEQFF.

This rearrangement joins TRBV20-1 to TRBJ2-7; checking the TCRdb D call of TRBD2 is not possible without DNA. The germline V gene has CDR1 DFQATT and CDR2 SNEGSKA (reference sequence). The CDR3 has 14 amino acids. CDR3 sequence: CSASSSGGDYEQYF.

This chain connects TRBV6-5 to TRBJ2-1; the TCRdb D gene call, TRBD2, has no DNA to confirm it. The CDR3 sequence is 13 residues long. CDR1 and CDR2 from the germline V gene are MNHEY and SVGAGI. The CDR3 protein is CASSYGAGVEQFF.

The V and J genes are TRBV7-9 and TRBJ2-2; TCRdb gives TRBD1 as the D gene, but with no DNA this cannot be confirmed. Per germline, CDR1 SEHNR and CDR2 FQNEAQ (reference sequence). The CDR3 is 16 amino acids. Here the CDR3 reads CASSLSPGANTGELFF.

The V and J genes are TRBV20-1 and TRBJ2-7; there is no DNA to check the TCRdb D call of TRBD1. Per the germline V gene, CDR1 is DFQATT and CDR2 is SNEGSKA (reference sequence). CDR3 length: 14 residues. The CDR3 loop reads CSAPRGGETQGQYF.

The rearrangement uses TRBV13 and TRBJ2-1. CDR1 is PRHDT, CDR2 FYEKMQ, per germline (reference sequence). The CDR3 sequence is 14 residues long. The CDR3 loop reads CASSSAEDGEEQFF.

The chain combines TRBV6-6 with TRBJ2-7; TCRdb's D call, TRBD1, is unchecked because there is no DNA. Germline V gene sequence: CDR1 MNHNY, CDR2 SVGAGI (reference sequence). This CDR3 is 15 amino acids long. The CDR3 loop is CASSYSRTVDYEQYF.

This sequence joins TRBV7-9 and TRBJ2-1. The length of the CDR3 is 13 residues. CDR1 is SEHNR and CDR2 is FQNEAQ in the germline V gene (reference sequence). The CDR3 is CASMDGAYNEQFF.

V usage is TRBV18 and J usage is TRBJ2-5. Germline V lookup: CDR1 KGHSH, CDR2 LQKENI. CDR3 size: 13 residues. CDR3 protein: CASSPPREETQYF.

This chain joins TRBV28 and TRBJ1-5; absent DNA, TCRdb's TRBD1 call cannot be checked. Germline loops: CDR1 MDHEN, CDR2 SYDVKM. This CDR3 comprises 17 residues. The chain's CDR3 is CASSHTGTLPSNQPQHF.

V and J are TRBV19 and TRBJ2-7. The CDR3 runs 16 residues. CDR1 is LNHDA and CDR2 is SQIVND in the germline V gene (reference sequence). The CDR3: CASSPHRWDLTTEQYF.

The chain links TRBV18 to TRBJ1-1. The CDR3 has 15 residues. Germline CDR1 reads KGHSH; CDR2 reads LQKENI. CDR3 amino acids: CASSHPGSLNTEAFF.

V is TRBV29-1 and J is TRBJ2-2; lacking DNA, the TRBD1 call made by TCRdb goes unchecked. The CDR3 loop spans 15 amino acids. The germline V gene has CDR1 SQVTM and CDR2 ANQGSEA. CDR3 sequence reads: CSANPGQGVAGELFF.

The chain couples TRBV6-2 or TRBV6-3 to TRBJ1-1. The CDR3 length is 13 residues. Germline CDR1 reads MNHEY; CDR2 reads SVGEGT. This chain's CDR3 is CASSYGPNTEAFF.

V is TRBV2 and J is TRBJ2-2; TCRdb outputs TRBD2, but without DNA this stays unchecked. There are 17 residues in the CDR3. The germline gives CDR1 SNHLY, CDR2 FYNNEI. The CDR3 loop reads CASSEVGWTSNTGELFF. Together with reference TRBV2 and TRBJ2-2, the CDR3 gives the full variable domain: EPEVTQTPSHQVTQMGQEVILRCVPISNHLYFYWYRQILGQKVEFLVSFYNNEISEKSEIFDDQFSVERPDGSNFTLKIRSTKLEDSAMYFCASSEVGWTSNTGELFFGEGSRLTVL.

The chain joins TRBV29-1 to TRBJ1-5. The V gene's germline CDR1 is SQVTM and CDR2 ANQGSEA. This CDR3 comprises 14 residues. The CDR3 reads CSVLEGSSNQPQHF.

The CDR3 sequence is CASSPSPYRQGEDEQYF. This chain joins TRBV12-3 or TRBV12-4 and TRBJ2-7; the TRBD1 assignment by TCRdb is unverifiable without DNA. The CDR3 runs to 17 residues.

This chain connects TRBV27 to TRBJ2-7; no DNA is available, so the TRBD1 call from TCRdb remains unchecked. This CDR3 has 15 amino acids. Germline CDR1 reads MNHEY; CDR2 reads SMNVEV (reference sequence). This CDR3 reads CASRPIGGISYEQYF.

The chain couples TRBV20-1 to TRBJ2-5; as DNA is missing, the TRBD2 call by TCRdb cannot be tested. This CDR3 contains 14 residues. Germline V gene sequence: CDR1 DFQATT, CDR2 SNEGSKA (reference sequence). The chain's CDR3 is CSAGTLGGSGTQYF.

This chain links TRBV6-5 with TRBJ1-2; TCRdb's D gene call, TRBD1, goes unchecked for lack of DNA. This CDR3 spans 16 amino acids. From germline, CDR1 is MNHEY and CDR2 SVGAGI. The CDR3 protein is CASSFGQGGMNYGYTF.

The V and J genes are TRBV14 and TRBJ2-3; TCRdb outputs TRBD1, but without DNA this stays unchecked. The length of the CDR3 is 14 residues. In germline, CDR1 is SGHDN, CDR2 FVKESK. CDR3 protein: CASSQEAPLGTQYF.

The CDR3 sequence: CASMIDAEQYF. The V gene is TRBV7-9, the J gene TRBJ2-7. This CDR3 contains 11 residues. CDR1 is SEHNR, CDR2 FQNEAQ, per germline (reference sequence).